This T cell receptor (beta chain) came from a study of blood T cell repertoires in COVID-19. Using immunoSEQ multiplex PCR, the repertoire was profiled, and TCRdb retains in-frame clones only, with some absent. This sample has a few hundred thousand clones, with roughly 87% found just once. The CDR3 is made up of 14 amino acids. Germline-derived CDR1 and CDR2 are MDHEN and SYDVKM. The ends lost 3 bases at V and 4 bases at J; junction bases unmatched: 2. The sequencing input was peripheral blood. The receptor was isolated from a man aged 40-49 years with active or convalescent COVID-19. V usage is TRBV28 and J usage is TRBJ1-3; 8 nucleotides align to TRBD1. The CDR3 nucleotides are TGTGCCAGCAGTTTGCAGGGGGCGGGAAACACCATATATTTT. This translates into CASSLQGAGNTIYF.